The rows below give T cell receptor beta chains drawn from one sample of a study of CD8+ T cells in alopecia areata. This table comes from immunoSEQ multiplex PCR, and its TCRdb copy is limited to in-frame clones, with some not included. The table lists roughly 150,000 clones, approximately 53% of them singletons. Sample: CD8+ T cells sorted from blood, taken at week 0. Receptors were obtained from a human donor with alopecia areata. The CDR3 runs from the conserved cysteine through the conserved F or W. D genes are given only for firm matches. Only part of the rows carry a size: once, few, many, or a class if the clone is expanded.

cdr3_length d_call j_call clone_size v_call cdr3_nt cdr3_aa
13 NA TRBJ2-2 few TRBV10-3 TGTGCCACCGATGACGAGAACACCGGGGAGCTGTTTTTT CATDDENTGELFF
14 NA TRBJ1-2 NA TRBV14 TGTGCCAGCAGCCAAGTGAACAGCTACTATGGCTACACCTTC CASSQVNSYYGYTF
15 NA TRBJ2-3 NA TRBV9 TGTGCCAGCAGCGCCACGGACGATAGCACAGATACGCAGTATTTT CASSATDDSTDTQYF
16 NA TRBJ1-5 NA TRBV30 TGTGCCTGGAACGCCTCGGGACAACTTAGCAATCAGCCCCAGCATTTT CAWNASGQLSNQPQHF
14 NA TRBJ1-4 NA TRBV4-1 TGCGCCAGCAGCCAAGAGGTCAGGGATGAAAAACTGTTTTTT CASSQEVRDEKLFF
15 TRBD1 TRBJ1-2 NA TRBV29-1 TGCAGCGTTGAAGACAGGGACAGCAAAAACTATGGCTACACCTTC CSVEDRDSKNYGYTF
13 NA TRBJ2-7 many TRBV4-3 TGCGCCAGCAGCCAAACTACTGGGTACGAGCAGTACTTC CASSQTTGYEQYF
16 TRBD1 TRBJ2-1 NA TRBV2 TGTGCCAGCGAAGATAAATCGGGACAGTCCTACAATGAGCAGTTCTTC CASEDKSGQSYNEQFF
15 TRBD1 TRBJ2-3 NA TRBV30 TGTGCCTGGAGTGAGGGACAGATACTCACAGATACGCAGTATTTT CAWSEGQILTDTQYF
18 NA TRBJ2-5 NA TRBV4-3 TGCGCCAGCAGCCAAGATCGGGACTCAGAAGCTACTGGGGAGACCCAGTACTTC CASSQDRDSEATGETQYF
14 NA TRBJ1-1 NA TRBV13 TGTGCCAGCACCACGACAGGCGGACTTCCAAGGGCTTTCTTT CASTTTGGLPRAFF
15 NA TRBJ1-5 NA TRBV4-1 TGCGCCAGCAGCCAAGACAGAAATAGCAATCAGCCCCAGCATTTT CASSQDRNSNQPQHF
15 NA TRBJ2-7 few TRBV4-1 TGCGCCAGCAGCCAAAGGGGGACTGGCTCCTACGAGCAGTACTTC CASSQRGTGSYEQYF
13 NA TRBJ1-2 few TRBV2 TGTGCCAGCACCCTAGGGGGTGCCTATGGCTACACCTTC CASTLGGAYGYTF
12 NA TRBJ1-1 NA TRBV30 TGTGCCTGGCGGGCCGGGAACACTGAAGCTTTCTTT CAWRAGNTEAFF
17 TRBD1 TRBJ1-1 NA TRBV13 TGTGCCAGCAGCCAAGAGCGGAGGGACAGGGACGACACTGAAGCTTTCTTT CASSQERRDRDDTEAFF
13 NA TRBJ1-5 NA TRBV12-5 TGTGCTAGTGCCCCTATCGAGGCTCAGCCCCAGCATTTT CASAPIEAQPQHF
12 NA TRBJ1-1 NA TRBV30 TGTGCCTGGAGCCCATCCCCTACTGAAGCTTTCTTT CAWSPSPTEAFF
15 NA TRBJ2-3 NA TRBV6-5 TGTGCCAGCAGTTACAACATCCAGGGGACAGATACGCAGTATTTT CASSYNIQGTDTQYF
12 NA TRBJ2-6 few TRBV25-1 TGTGCCTCAAACTCTGGGGCCAACGTCCTGACTTTC CASNSGANVLTF
15 NA TRBJ2-6 NA TRBV11-2 TGTGCCATCGGAGGGGAAGGTACTGGGGCCAACGTCCTGACTTTC CAIGGEGTGANVLTF
16 TRBD1 TRBJ2-7 NA TRBV29-1 TGCAGCGTTGAAAGGGTGGCGACAGGGGGTACCTACGAGCAGTACTTC CSVERVATGGTYEQYF
10 NA TRBJ2-5 NA TRBV5-1 TGCGCCAGCAGTGGGGAGACCCAGTACTTC CASSGETQYF
14 TRBD1 TRBJ1-6 NA TRBV2 TGTGCCACCGCGGCCGGGACAGGCTATTCACCCCTCCACTTT CATAAGTGYSPLHF
11 NA TRBJ2-1 few TRBV10-3 TGTGCCATCAGTGAGGGATATGAGCAGTTCTTC CAISEGYEQFF
15 TRBD2 TRBJ2-3 NA TRBV7-7 TGTGCCAGCAGCCTAGCGGGACGGAGCACAGATACGCAGTATTTT CASSLAGRSTDTQYF
13 NA TRBJ2-1 once TRBV2 TGTGCCAGCAGCCAGGAATCCTACAATGAGCAGTTCTTC CASSQESYNEQFF
16 TRBD1 TRBJ1-5 NA TRBV15 TGTGCCACCAGCAGAGTATCAGGGGGCGGCAATCAGCCCCAGCATTTT CATSRVSGGGNQPQHF
11 NA TRBJ1-1 NA TRBV19 TGTGCCAGTAGTACCCCAACTGTTGGTTTCTTT CASSTPTVGFF
12 NA TRBJ2-1 NA TRBV30 TGTGCCTGGAGTGGAGGGCCCAATGAGCAGTTCTTC CAWSGGPNEQFF
16 TRBD2 TRBJ2-7 NA TRBV29-1 TGCAGCGCATCAAGTTCGGTAGCGGGGGACTCCTACGAGCAGTACTTC CSASSSVAGDSYEQYF
17 TRBD2 TRBJ2-1 once TRBV27 TGTGCCAGCAGTTTATTTCCCCCTAGCGGGGGGGACAATGAGCAGTTCTTC CASSLFPPSGGDNEQFF
13 NA TRBJ2-7 NA TRBV7-2 TGTGCCAGCAGCCCTAACGGAAGGTTGGAGCAGTACTTC CASSPNGRLEQYF
18 TRBD1 TRBJ1-2 few TRBV4-1 TGCGCCAGCAGCCAAGAGAGGAATACAGGGGCCCTGTCCTATGGCTACACCTTC CASSQERNTGALSYGYTF
13 TRBD1 TRBJ1-2 few TRBV29-1 TGCAGCGTTGGGGCCCAGGGGGGTCATGGCTACACCTTC CSVGAQGGHGYTF
15 TRBD1 TRBJ1-4 NA TRBV6-5 TGTGCCAGCAGCCAATACCGACAGGGCGAGAAAAAACTGTTTTTT CASSQYRQGEKKLFF
12 NA TRBJ2-1 few TRBV2 TGTGCCGGGGGAGAATCCTACAATGAGCAGTTCTTC CAGGESYNEQFF
15 TRBD1 TRBJ2-1 NA TRBV27 TGTGCCAGCAGTTCAACAGGGGGGATCTACAATGAGCAGTTCTTC CASSSTGGIYNEQFF
15 NA TRBJ2-3 NA TRBV7-2 TGTGCCAGCAGCTCCCGACCGGGGAGTACAGATACGCAGTATTTT CASSSRPGSTDTQYF
15 TRBD1 TRBJ2-7 NA TRBV6-6 TGTGCCAGCAGTTACGGTATAGAGGGGGCGGCCGAGCAGTACTTC CASSYGIEGAAEQYF
15 NA TRBJ2-5 NA TRBV27 TGTGCCAGCAGTAAGGGGGGGTCGGGTCAAGAGACCCAGTACTTC CASSKGGSGQETQYF
16 TRBD2 TRBJ2-1 NA TRBV6-6 TGTGCCAGCAGTTACTCCAGGGAGCGGGGGGACAATGAGCAGTTCTTC CASSYSRERGDNEQFF
13 TRBD1 TRBJ1-2 NA TRBV29-1 TGCAGCGTTACAGGGGGCGGCGACTATGGCTACACCTTC CSVTGGGDYGYTF